The present TCR beta chain was sequenced within a study of identical twins. TCRdb processed the 5' RACE reads anew with MiXCR; each CDR3 protein has one entry. The table has 520,000 or so distinct CDR3 sequences, 20% to 25% seen once. The CDR3 sequence is 11 residues long. The trim removed 9 bases at V and 6 bases at J, leaving 4 bases unmatched. CDR1 is LGHNT, CDR2 FRNRAP, per germline. Separately, the same data were catalogued under a study of T cells expressing NK-cell markers. That report adds: There were several donors in whom these clonotypes also led the CD3+CD56-NKG2C+ fraction.

The chain combines TRBV12-5 with TRBJ2-7, with 8 bases that match TRBD1. Material for sequencing was CD4+ T cells sorted from blood. The TCR sequence derives from a woman aged 18 to 35 in good health. The CDR3 region has the DNA TGTGCTAGCTTACAGGGGGGCGAGCAGTACTTC. It is translated as CASLQGGEQYF.